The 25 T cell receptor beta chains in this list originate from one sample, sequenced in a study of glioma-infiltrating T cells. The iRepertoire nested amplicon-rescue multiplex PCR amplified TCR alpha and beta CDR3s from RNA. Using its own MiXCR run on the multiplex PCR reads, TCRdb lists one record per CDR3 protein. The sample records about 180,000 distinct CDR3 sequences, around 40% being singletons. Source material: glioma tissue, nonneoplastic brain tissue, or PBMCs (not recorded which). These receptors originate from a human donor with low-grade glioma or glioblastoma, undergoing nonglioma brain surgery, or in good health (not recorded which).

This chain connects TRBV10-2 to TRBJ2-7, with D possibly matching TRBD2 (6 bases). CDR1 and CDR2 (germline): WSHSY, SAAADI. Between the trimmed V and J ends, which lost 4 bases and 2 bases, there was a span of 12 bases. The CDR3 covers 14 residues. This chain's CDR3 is CASSVWDLAYEQYF. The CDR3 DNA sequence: TGCGCCAGCAGTGTATGGGACTTAGCCTACGAGCAGTACTTC.

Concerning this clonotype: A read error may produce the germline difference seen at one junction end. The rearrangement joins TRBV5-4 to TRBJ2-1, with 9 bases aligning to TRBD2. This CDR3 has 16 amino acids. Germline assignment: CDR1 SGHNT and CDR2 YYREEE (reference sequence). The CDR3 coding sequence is TGTGCCAGCACCTTGGATCCAGCGGGAGGAACCAATGAGCAGTTCTTC. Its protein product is CASTLDPAGGTNEQFF.

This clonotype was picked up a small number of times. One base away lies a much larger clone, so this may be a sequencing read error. The CDR3 DNA is TGTGCCAGCAGCAAAACCAGGAGGTATGAGAATGAGCAGTTCTTC. Protein: CASSKTRRYENEQFF. The gene calls are TRBV6-1 and TRBJ2-1; D might be TRBD2 (5 bases). The CDR3 has 15 residues. The V gene lost 6 bases and the J gene lost 7 bases, with 19 bases spanning the gap. Germline V lookup: CDR1 MNHNS, CDR2 SASEGT.

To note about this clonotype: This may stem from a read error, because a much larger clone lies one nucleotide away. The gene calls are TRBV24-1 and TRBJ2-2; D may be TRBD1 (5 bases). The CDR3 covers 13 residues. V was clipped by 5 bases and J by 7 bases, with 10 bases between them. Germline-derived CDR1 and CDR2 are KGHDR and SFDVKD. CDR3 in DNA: TGTGCCACCAGTGGCTTGGACATCGGGGAGCTGTTTTTT. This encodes CATSGLDIGELFF.

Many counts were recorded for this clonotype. CDR3 bases: TGCGCCAGCAGCCAAGGTTTAAGGTCCACAGAAGCTTTCTTT. Protein: CASSQGLRSTEAFF. The chain uses TRBV4-1 and TRBJ1-1; D not resolved. This CDR3 region has 14 residues. Germline CDR1 is MGHRA and CDR2 is YSYEKL. The V end was cut by 1 base, the J end by 8 bases, with 14 bases between.

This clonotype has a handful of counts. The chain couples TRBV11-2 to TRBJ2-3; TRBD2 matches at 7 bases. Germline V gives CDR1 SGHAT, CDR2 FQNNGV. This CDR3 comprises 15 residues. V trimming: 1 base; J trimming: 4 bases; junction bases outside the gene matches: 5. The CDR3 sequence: CASSLGTSIADTQYF. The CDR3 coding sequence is TGTGCCAGCAGCTTAGGGACTAGTATAGCAGATACGCAGTATTTT.

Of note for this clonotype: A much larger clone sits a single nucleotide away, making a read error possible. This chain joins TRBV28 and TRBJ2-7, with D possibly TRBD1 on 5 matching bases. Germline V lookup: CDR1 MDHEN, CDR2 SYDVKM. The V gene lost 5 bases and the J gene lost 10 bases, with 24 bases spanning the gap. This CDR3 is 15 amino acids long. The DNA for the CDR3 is TGTGCCAGCAGTGGTGGTAAGGGGATGATTTCCGATCAGTACTTC. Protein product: CASSGGKGMISDQYF.

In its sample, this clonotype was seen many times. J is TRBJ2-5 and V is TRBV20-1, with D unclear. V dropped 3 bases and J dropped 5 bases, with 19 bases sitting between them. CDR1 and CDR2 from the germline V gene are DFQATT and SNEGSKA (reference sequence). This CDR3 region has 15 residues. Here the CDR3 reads CSASPRTWSDETQYF. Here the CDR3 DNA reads TGCAGTGCTAGTCCCCGCACATGGAGTGACGAGACCCAGTACTTC.

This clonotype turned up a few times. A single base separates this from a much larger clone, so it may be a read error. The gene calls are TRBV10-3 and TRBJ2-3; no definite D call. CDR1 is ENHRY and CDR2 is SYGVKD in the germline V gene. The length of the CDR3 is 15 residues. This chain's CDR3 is CAITEPTTSTDTQYF. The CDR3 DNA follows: TGTGCCATCACTGAGCCGACGACTAGCACAGATACGCAGTATTTT.

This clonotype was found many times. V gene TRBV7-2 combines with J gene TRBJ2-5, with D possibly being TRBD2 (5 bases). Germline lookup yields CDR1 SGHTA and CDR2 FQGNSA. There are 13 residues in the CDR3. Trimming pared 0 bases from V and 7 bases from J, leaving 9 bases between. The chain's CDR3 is CASSLAGGATQYF. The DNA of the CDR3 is TGTGCCAGCAGCTTAGCTGGAGGCGCGACCCAGTACTTC.

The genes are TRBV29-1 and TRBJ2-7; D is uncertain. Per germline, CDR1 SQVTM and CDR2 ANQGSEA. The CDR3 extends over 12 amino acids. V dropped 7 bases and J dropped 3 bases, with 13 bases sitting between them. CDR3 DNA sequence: TGCAGCGGGGCGGACGGAAACTACGAGCAGTACTTC. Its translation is CSGADGNYEQYF.

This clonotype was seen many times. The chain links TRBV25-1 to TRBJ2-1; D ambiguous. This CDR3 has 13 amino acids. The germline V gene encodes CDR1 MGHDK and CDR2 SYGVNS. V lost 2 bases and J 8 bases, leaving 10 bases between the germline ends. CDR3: CASSEGPADEQFF. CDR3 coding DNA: TGTGCCAGCAGTGAAGGGCCAGCCGATGAGCAGTTCTTC. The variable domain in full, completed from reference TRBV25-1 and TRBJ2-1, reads EADIYQTPRYLVIGTGKKITLECSQTMGHDKMYWYQQDPGMELHLIHYSYGVNSTEKGDLSSESTVSRIRTEHFPLTLESARPSHTSQYLCASSEGPADEQFFGPGTRLTVL.

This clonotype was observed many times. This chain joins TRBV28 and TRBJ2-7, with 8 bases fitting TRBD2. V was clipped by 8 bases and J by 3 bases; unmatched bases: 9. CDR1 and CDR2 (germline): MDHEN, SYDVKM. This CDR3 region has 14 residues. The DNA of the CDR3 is TGTGCCAGCTCCACCGGCCTAGCGGGCTACGAGCAGTACTTC. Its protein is CASSTGLAGYEQYF.

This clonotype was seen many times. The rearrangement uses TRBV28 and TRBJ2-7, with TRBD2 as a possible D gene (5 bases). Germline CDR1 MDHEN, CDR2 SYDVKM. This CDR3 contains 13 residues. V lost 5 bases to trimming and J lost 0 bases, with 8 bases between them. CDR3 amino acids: CASSPGSSYEQYF. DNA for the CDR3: TGTGCCAGCAGTCCGGGGAGCTCCTACGAGCAGTACTTC.

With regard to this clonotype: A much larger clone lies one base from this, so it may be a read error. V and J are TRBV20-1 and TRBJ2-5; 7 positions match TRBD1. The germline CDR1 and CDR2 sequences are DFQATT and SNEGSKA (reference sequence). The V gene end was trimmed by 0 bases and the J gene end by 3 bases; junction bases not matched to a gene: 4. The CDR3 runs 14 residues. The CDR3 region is CSARDRRGKETQYF. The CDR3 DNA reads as TGCAGTGCTAGAGATCGCAGGGGGAAAGAGACCCAGTACTTC.

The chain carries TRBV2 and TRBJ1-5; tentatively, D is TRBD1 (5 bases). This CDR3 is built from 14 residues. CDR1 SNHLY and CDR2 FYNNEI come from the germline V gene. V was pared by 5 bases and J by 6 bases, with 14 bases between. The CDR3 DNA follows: TGTGCCAGCAGTCGGGGGAAAGCGGGTCAGCCCCAGCATTTT. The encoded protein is CASSRGKAGQPQHF.

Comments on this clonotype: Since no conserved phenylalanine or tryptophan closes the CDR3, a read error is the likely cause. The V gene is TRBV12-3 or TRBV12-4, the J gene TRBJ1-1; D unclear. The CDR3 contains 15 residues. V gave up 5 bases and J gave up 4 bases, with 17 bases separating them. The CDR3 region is CASSPQLGRTTEAFL. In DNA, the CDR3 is TGTGCCAGCAGTCCACAATTGGGCAGGACCACTGAAGCTTTCCTT.

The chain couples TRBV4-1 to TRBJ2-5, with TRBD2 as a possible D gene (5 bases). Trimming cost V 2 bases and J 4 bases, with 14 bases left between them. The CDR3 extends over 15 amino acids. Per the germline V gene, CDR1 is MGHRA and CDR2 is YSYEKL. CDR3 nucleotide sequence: TGCGCCAGCAGCCAATCGCGGCTAGCAGTAGAGACCCAGTACTTC. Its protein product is CASSQSRLAVETQYF.

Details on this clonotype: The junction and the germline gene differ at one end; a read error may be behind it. CDR3 sequence reads: CASILSSLDEQYF. The DNA for the CDR3 is TGTGCCAGCATTTTAAGCTCCCTCGACGAGCAGTACTTC. This rearrangement joins TRBV27 to TRBJ2-7; no clear D. CDR3 length: 13 residues. Germline CDR1 is MNHEY and CDR2 is SMNVEV (reference sequence).

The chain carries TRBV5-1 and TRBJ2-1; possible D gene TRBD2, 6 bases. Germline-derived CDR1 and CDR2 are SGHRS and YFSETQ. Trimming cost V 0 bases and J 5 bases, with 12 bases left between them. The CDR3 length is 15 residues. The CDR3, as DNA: TGCGCCAGCAGCTTGGTCGCTAGCGCAAACAATGAGCAGTTCTTC. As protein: CASSLVASANNEQFF.

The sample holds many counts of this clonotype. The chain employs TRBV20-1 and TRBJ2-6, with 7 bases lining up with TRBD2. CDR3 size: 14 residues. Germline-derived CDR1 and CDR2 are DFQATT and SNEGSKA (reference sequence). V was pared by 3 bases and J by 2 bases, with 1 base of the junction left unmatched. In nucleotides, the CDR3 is TGCAGTGCTAGGCGGGGGACTGGGGCCAACGTCCTGACTTTC. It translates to CSARRGTGANVLTF.

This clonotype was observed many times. As DNA, the CDR3 is TGTGCCAGCAGAAGACTAGCAGCAAGCTACAATGAGCAGTTCTTC. Amino acid sequence: CASRRLAASYNEQFF. This chain links TRBV6-1 with TRBJ2-1; 7 bases line up with TRBD2. The J segment lost 3 bases and the V segment lost 6 bases, leaving 8 bases of the junction unmatched. The germline CDR1 and CDR2 sequences are MNHNS and SASEGT. This CDR3 spans 15 amino acids.

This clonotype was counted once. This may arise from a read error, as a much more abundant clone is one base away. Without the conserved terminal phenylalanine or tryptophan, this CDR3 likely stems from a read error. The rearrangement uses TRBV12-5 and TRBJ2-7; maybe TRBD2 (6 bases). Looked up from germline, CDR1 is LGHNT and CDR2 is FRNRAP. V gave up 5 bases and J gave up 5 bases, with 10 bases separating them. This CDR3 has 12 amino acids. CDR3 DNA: TGTGCTAGTGGTGGAGGGTGCAACGAGCAGTACTTA. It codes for CASGGGCNEQYL.

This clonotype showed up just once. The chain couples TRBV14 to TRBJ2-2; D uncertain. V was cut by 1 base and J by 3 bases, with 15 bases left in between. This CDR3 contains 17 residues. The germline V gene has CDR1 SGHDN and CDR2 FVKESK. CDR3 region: CASSQGMWAWDTGELFF. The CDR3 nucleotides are TGTGCCAGCAGCCAAGGAATGTGGGCCTGGGACACCGGGGAGCTGTTTTTT.

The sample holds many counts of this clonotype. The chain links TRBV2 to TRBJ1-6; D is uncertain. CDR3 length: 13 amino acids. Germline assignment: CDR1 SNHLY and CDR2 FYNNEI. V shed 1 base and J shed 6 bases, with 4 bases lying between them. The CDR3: CASSEVANSPLHF. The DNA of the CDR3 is TGTGCCAGCAGTGAAGTGGCTAATTCACCCCTCCACTTT.